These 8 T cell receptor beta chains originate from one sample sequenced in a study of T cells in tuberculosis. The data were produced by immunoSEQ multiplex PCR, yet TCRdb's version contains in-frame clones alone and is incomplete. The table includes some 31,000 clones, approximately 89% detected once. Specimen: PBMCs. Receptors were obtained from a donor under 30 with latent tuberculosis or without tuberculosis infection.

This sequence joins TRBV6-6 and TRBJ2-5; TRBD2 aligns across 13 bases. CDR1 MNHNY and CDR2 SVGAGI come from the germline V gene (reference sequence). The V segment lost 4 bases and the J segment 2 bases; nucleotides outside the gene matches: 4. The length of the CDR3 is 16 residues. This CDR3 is CASSSGLAGIQETQYF. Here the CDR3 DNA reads TGTGCCAGCAGTTCGGGACTAGCGGGGATACAAGAGACCCAGTACTTC.

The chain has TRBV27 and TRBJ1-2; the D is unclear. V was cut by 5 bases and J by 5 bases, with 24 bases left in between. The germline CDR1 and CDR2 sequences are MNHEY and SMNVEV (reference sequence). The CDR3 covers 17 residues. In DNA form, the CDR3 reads TGTGCCAGCAGTCCTCATGCGGTTAATGCGGGGTCATATGGCTACACCTTC. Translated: CASSPHAVNAGSYGYTF.

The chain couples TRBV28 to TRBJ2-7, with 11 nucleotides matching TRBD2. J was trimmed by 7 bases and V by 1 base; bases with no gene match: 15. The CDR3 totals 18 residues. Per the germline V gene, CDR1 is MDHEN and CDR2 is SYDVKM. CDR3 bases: TGTGCCAGCAGTTTATTTATGATTCGGACTAGCGGGCATGATGAGCAGTACTTC. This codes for CASSLFMIRTSGHDEQYF. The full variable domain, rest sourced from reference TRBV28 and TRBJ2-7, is DVKVTQSSRYLVKRTGEKVFLECVQDMDHENMFWYRQDPGLGLRLIYFSYDVKMKEKGDIPEGYSVSREKKERFSLILESASTNQTSMYLCASSLFMIRTSGHDEQYFGPGTRLTVT.

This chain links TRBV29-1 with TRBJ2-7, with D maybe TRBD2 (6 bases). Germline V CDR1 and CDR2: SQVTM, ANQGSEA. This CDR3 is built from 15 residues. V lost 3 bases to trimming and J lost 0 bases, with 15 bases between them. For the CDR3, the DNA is TGCAGCGTTGAGTTCGGAGGGGCGAACTCCTACGAGCAGTACTTC. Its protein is CSVEFGGANSYEQYF.

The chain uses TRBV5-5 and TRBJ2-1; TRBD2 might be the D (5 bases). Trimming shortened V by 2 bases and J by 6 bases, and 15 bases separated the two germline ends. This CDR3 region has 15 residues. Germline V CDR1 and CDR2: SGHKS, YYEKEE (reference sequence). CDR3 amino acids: CASSFRTSFGNEQFF. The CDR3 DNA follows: TGTGCCAGCAGCTTTCGAACTAGTTTCGGCAATGAGCAGTTCTTC.

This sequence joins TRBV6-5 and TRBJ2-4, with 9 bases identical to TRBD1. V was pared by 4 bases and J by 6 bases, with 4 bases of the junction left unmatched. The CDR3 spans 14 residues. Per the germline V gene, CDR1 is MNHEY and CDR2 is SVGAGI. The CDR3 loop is CASSSPGQGNIQYF. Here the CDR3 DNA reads TGTGCCAGCAGTTCACCGGGACAGGGAAACATTCAGTACTTC.

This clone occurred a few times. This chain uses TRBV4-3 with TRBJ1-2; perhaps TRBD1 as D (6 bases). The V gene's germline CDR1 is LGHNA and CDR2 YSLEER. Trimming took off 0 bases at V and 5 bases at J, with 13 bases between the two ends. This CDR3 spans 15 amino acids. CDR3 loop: CASSQDQGPIYGYTF. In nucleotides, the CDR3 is TGCGCCAGCAGCCAAGATCAGGGGCCTATTTATGGCTACACCTTC.

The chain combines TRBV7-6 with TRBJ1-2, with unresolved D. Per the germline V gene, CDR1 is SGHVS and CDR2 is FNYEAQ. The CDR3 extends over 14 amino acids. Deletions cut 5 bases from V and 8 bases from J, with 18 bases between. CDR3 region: CASSPPGTGLGYTF. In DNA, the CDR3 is TGTGCCAGCAGCCCTCCGGGTACGGGTTTGGGCTACACCTTC.